Presented here are 29 T cell receptor beta chains from one specimen sequenced in a study of radiation and T cells in renal cell carcinoma. Time point noted: baseline pretreatment blood. Treatment here: 15 Gy SBRT to primary tumor, nephrectomy 4 weeks later. Repertoires were generated with immunoSEQ multiplex PCR, while TCRdb's copy carries only in-frame clones and drops some. This sample has some 150,000 clones, with roughly 85% found just once. The source material was blood, sampled from a patient whose treatment included radiotherapy and nephrectomy. These receptors were taken from a woman between 50 and 59 years old with renal cell carcinoma.

The chain joins TRBV28 to TRBJ1-2; a possible D gene is TRBD1 (6 bases). CDR3 size: 13 residues. In germline, CDR1 is MDHEN, CDR2 SYDVKM. The V end lost 8 bases, the J end lost 4 bases, and 14 bases lay between the germline ends. The CDR3 is CASGRDITYGYTF. The CDR3 nucleotides are TGTGCCAGCGGACGGGACATCACCTATGGCTACACCTTC.

The V gene is TRBV7-9, the J gene TRBJ2-3; a weak D match, TRBD2 (5 bases). The CDR3 is 14 residues long. The germline V and J ends were trimmed by 0 bases and 3 bases, with 7 bases remaining between them. Germline V gene lookup returns CDR1 SEHNR and CDR2 FQNEAQ (reference sequence). The DNA of the CDR3 is TGTGCCAGCAGCTTAGCGGGAGTGACAGATACGCAGTATTTT. This gives the protein CASSLAGVTDTQYF.

The rearrangement uses TRBV19 and TRBJ2-5, with unresolved D. There are 11 residues in the CDR3. V lost 8 bases, J lost 2 bases, and 6 bases lay in between. Germline V lookup: CDR1 LNHDA, CDR2 SQIVND (reference sequence). CDR3 nucleotides: TGTGCCAGTCGACAACAAGAGACCCAGTACTTC. Its translation: CASRQQETQYF.

The V gene is TRBV5-6, the J gene TRBJ2-3; TRBD2 might be the D (6 bases). CDR1 and CDR2 (germline): SGHDT, YYEEEE. CDR3 length equals 15 residues. The ends were cut back, 4 bases at V and 1 base at J, with 13 bases in the middle. CDR3 DNA sequence: TGTGCCAGCAGCGGGAGGCGGAGGGGCACAGATACGCAGTATTTT. It encodes CASSGRRRGTDTQYF.

The chain is built from TRBV2 and TRBJ1-5, with 7 nucleotides matching TRBD1. CDR3 length: 15 residues. Losses at the gene ends were 3 bases for V and 5 bases for J; bases not matched to a gene: 7. Germline values: CDR1 SNHLY, CDR2 FYNNEI. Here the CDR3 reads CASSDDRDPYQPQHF. The CDR3 region has the DNA TGTGCCAGCAGTGACGACAGGGATCCTTATCAGCCCCAGCATTTT. The full variable domain, its missing parts supplied by reference TRBV2 and TRBJ1-5, is EPEVTQTPSHQVTQMGQEVILRCVPISNHLYFYWYRQILGQKVEFLVSFYNNEISEKSEIFDDQFSVERPDGSNFTLKIRSTKLEDSAMYFCASSDDRDPYQPQHFGDGTRLSIL.

This chain joins TRBV5-1 and TRBJ1-3; weak D call: TRBD1 (6 bases). The germline V gene encodes CDR1 SGHRS and CDR2 YFSETQ. The CDR3 runs to 16 residues. V shed 3 bases and J shed 1 base, with 14 bases lying between them. DNA of the CDR3: TGCGCCAGCAGCTCGAACTTCAGGGGTTCTGGAAACACCATATATTTT. Its protein product is CASSSNFRGSGNTIYF.

The chain links TRBV2 to TRBJ2-7; D is perhaps TRBD1 or TRBD2 (5 bases each). The CDR3 runs to 16 residues. With 2 bases removed from V and 6 bases from J, the gap between germline ends came to 20 bases. Germline V gives CDR1 SNHLY, CDR2 FYNNEI. CDR3 residues: CASSERPLRGAGEQYF. In DNA form, the CDR3 reads TGTGCCAGCAGTGAACGCCCTCTTCGTGGGGCGGGCGAGCAGTACTTC.

The rearrangement links TRBV4-1 to TRBJ1-6, with D perhaps matching TRBD1 (6 bases). CDR1 MGHRA and CDR2 YSYEKL come from the germline V gene. This CDR3 is built from 16 residues. Trimming took 3 bases from V and 4 from J, leaving 13 bases between them. The CDR3 DNA follows: TGCGCCAGCAGCCAGAGCCGGAGGGGGTATAATTCACCCCTCCACTTT. It encodes CASSQSRRGYNSPLHF.

This sequence joins TRBV25-1 and TRBJ1-1; D is unclear. The length of the CDR3 is 14 residues. V dropped 6 bases and J dropped 1 base, with 12 bases sitting between them. Germline CDR1 MGHDK, CDR2 SYGVNS. The CDR3 sequence: CASRIAFGNTEAFF. CDR3 in DNA: TGTGCCAGCAGAATTGCGTTCGGGAACACTGAAGCTTTCTTT.

The chain couples TRBV15 to TRBJ2-5, with unresolved D. Germline CDR1 is LNHNV and CDR2 is YYDKDF (reference sequence). Trimming left V 5 bases short and J 5 bases short, with 9 bases between. This CDR3 has 12 residues. The CDR3 bases are TGTGCCACCAGCCAGATGGGGGAGACCCAGTACTTC. It specifies CATSQMGETQYF.

The gene calls are TRBV9 and TRBJ2-7; 9 nucleotides align to TRBD2. This CDR3 is built from 16 residues. Germline assignment: CDR1 SGDLS and CDR2 YYNGEE. Trimming cost V 4 bases and J 1 base; bases outside gene matches: 9. The CDR3 DNA reads as TGTGCCAGCAGCTCTAATCGGCTAGCGGGGTCCTACGAGCAGTACTTC. Its translation is CASSSNRLAGSYEQYF.

This clone has more than one count but fewer than ten. The chain couples TRBV5-4 to TRBJ1-5, with a tentative D call TRBD1 (5 bases). Germline V gives CDR1 SGHNT, CDR2 YYREEE (reference sequence). The CDR3 sequence is 14 residues long. With 4 bases removed from V and 4 bases from J, the gap between germline ends came to 12 bases. The CDR3 sequence is CASSLRDGNQPQHF. In DNA form, the CDR3 reads TGTGCCAGCAGCCTCCGGGACGGGAATCAGCCCCAGCATTTT.

The CDR3 sequence: CASSEVFAGGHNEQFF. The DNA of the CDR3 is TGTGCCAGCAGTGAAGTTTTTGCGGGAGGGCACAATGAGCAGTTCTTC. This sequence joins TRBV2 and TRBJ2-1; 9 nucleotides agree with TRBD2. CDR1 is SNHLY and CDR2 is FYNNEI in the germline V gene. With V trimmed by 1 base and J by 5 bases, 6 bases remained unmatched. The CDR3 runs to 16 residues.

This clone was observed a single time. The chain couples TRBV5-4 to TRBJ2-5; 9 bases fit TRBD1. The germline V gene encodes CDR1 SGHNT and CDR2 YYREEE (reference sequence). This CDR3 is 14 amino acids long. Trimming took 4 bases from V and 4 from J; bases not matched to a gene: 5. The CDR3 region is CASSGGTGLETQYF. The DNA of the CDR3 is TGTGCCAGCAGCGGCGGGACAGGGCTAGAGACCCAGTACTTC.

This sequence joins TRBV7-2 and TRBJ2-7; 7 bases fit TRBD1. V lost 4 bases to trimming and J lost 7 bases; unmatched junction nucleotides: 7. The CDR3 is 13 residues long. Germline-derived CDR1 and CDR2 are SGHTA and FQGNSA. As DNA, the CDR3 is TGTGCCAGCAGCTCCAAGTCAGGGGGTGAGCAGTACTTC. Its translation: CASSSKSGGEQYF.

The sample holds a few counts of this clone. CDR3 DNA: TGTGCCAGCAGTAACCGTCGAAATCAGCCCCAGCATTTT. It codes for CASSNRRNQPQHF. The V gene is TRBV28, the J gene TRBJ1-5; no reliable D call. The V and J ends lost 5 bases and 4 bases respectively, with 9 bases between them. The CDR3 loop spans 13 amino acids. Looked up from germline, CDR1 is MDHEN and CDR2 is SYDVKM.

The chain uses TRBV15 and TRBJ2-5; D is unclear. Looked up from germline, CDR1 is LNHNV and CDR2 is YYDKDF (reference sequence). V lost 1 base and J lost 5, with 8 bases in between. The CDR3 contains 13 residues. Here the CDR3 reads CATSRVASETQYF. The CDR3 nucleotides are TGTGCCACCAGCAGAGTTGCGTCTGAGACCCAGTACTTC.

The V call is TRBV6-1, the J call TRBJ1-2; 10 nucleotides match TRBD1. CDR3 length: 15 residues. With 3 bases clipped from V and 3 bases from J, the junction kept 4 bases outside the gene matches. Germline assignment: CDR1 MNHNS and CDR2 SASEGT. CDR3 sequence: CASSEEDRGDYGYTF. CDR3 nucleotide sequence: TGTGCCAGCAGTGAGGAGGACAGGGGGGACTATGGCTACACCTTC.

J is TRBJ2-5 and V is TRBV5-1; D remains ambiguous. V lost 4 bases and J lost 5, with 12 bases in between. The CDR3 length is 13 residues. The germline CDR1 and CDR2 sequences are SGHRS and YFSETQ. CDR3 protein: CASSQPIGETQYF. The CDR3 DNA reads TGCGCCAGCAGCCAGCCGATTGGGGAGACCCAGTACTTC.

This clone has ten or more counts. The chain recombines TRBV30 with TRBJ1-1; D ambiguous. In germline, CDR1 is GTSNPN, CDR2 SVGIG (reference sequence). Trimming pared 6 bases from V and 1 base from J, leaving 6 bases between. This CDR3 comprises 11 residues. CDR3 residues: CACERNTEAFF. The CDR3 DNA reads TGTGCCTGCGAGCGGAACACTGAAGCTTTCTTT.

The V gene is TRBV5-6, the J gene TRBJ2-1; no clear D. The CDR3 is made up of 15 amino acids. With 1 base removed from V and 0 bases from J, the gap between germline ends came to 8 bases. Germline V lookup: CDR1 SGHDT, CDR2 YYEEEE. The DNA of the CDR3 is TGTGCCAGCAGCTTGTTAGCTACCTCCTACAATGAGCAGTTCTTC. It translates to CASSLLATSYNEQFF.

The chain combines TRBV4-1 with TRBJ2-3, with TRBD2 identical over 9 bases. Trimming removed 1 base from V and 9 bases from J; junction bases left unmatched: 5. Germline CDR1 reads MGHRA; CDR2 reads YSYEKL. The CDR3 is 14 amino acids. The CDR3: CASSQASAGGTQYF. The DNA for the CDR3 is TGCGCCAGCAGCCAAGCCTCGGCGGGAGGGACGCAGTATTTT.

The chain joins TRBV15 to TRBJ2-5; D unresolved. This CDR3 has 13 amino acids. Germline values: CDR1 LNHNV, CDR2 YYDKDF (reference sequence). V was cut by 6 bases and J by 4 bases, with 12 bases left in between. Here the CDR3 DNA reads TGTGCCACCAGAGTCGGCGGTGGAGAGACCCAGTACTTC. It is translated as CATRVGGGETQYF.

This clone has more than one count but fewer than ten. The chain links TRBV10-3 to TRBJ1-6; 11 bases are shared with TRBD1. Germline assignment: CDR1 ENHRY and CDR2 SYGVKD. This CDR3 has 15 amino acids. J was trimmed by 6 bases and V by 6 bases; bases with no gene match: 4. As DNA, the CDR3 is TGTGCCATCAGGGGACAGGGGGAAAGTAATTCACCCCTCCACTTT. This translates into CAIRGQGESNSPLHF.

V usage is TRBV10-3 and J usage is TRBJ2-4; TRBD2 aligns across 11 bases. The CDR3 covers 13 residues. V gave up 5 bases and J gave up 6 bases; unmatched junction bases: 0. Looked up from germline, CDR1 is ENHRY and CDR2 is SYGVKD. The CDR3 loop reads CAISTSGGNIQYF. Written as DNA, the CDR3 is TGTGCCATCAGTACTAGCGGGGGAAACATTCAGTACTTC.

The V gene is TRBV28, the J gene TRBJ1-4, with a weak D call TRBD1 (5 bases). The CDR3 is 14 residues long. Germline loops: CDR1 MDHEN, CDR2 SYDVKM. The V end was cut by 7 bases, the J end by 3 bases, with 12 bases between. The CDR3 loop reads CASKSDTANEKLFF. The CDR3 bases are TGTGCCAGCAAATCGGACACCGCTAATGAAAAACTGTTTTTT.

This sequence joins TRBV18 and TRBJ2-5; D gene ambiguous. CDR1 KGHSH and CDR2 LQKENI come from the germline V gene. V dropped 0 bases and J dropped 0 bases, with 5 bases sitting between them. The CDR3 extends over 14 amino acids. The CDR3 region is CASSPPVDQETQYF. CDR3 in DNA: TGTGCCAGCTCACCACCGGTGGACCAAGAGACCCAGTACTTC. Filled out from reference TRBV18 and TRBJ2-5, the complete variable domain reads NAGVMQNPRHLVRRRGQEARLRCSPMKGHSHVYWYRQLPEEGLKFMVYLQKENIIDESGMPKERFSAEFPKEGPSILRIQQVVRGDSAAYFCASSPPVDQETQYFGPGTRLLVL.

The V gene is TRBV11-3, the J gene TRBJ2-7, with D unclear. The CDR3 runs 12 residues. V was cut by 5 bases and J by 7 bases, with 12 bases left in between. The V gene's germline CDR1 is SGHNT and CDR2 YENEEA. For the CDR3, the DNA is TGTGCCAGCAGCGACCGGAAGGGTGAGCAGTACTTC. It translates to CASSDRKGEQYF. Full variable domain (rest looked up from reference TRBV11-3 and TRBJ2-7): EAGVVQSPRYKIIEKKQPVAFWCNPISGHNTLYWYLQNLGQGPELLIRYENEEAVDDSQLPKDRFSAERLKGVDSTLKIQPAELGDSAVYLCASSDRKGEQYFGPGTRLTVT.

This clone is a singleton in its sample. The rearrangement uses TRBV7-9 and TRBJ1-6; no clear D. V gave up 5 bases and J gave up 13 bases, with 6 bases separating them. The CDR3 is 10 amino acids. Per germline, CDR1 SEHNR and CDR2 FQNEAQ (reference sequence). CDR3 DNA: TGTGCCAGCAGCCGAGAGCCCCTCCACTTT. Its protein is CASSREPLHF.